The 16 T cell receptor beta chains below come from one sample, sequenced in a study of neurological immune-mediated disorders. TCRdb re-called the 5' RACE reads through MiXCR, storing one row per CDR3 protein. The sample shows roughly 61,000 distinct CDR3 sequences, approximately 12% of them seen only once. Documented time point: longitudinal time-point 1 (baseline). Sequenced sample: PBMCs. All receptors come from a male donor with HTLV-1-associated myelopathy (HAM/TSP).

This clonotype was seen repeatedly, ten times or more. The chain combines TRBV12-3 or TRBV12-4 with TRBJ1-2; 8 nucleotides agree with TRBD1. V lost 4 bases to trimming and J lost 5 bases; unmatched junction nucleotides: 9. The CDR3 has 15 residues. This CDR3 reads CASSSAGQGYYGYTF. In DNA, the CDR3 is TGTGCCAGCAGTTCAGCCGGACAGGGATATTATGGCTACACCTTC.

This clonotype has ten or more counts. This CDR3 reads CASSPPRGRQPQHF. Written as DNA, the CDR3 is TGTGCCAGCAGTCCCCCAAGGGGGCGACAGCCCCAGCATTTT. The chain is built from TRBV28 and TRBJ1-5, with 7 bases that match TRBD1. Trimming took 5 bases from V and 7 from J; bases not matched to a gene: 8. The germline V gene has CDR1 MDHEN and CDR2 SYDVKM. The CDR3 consists of 14 residues.

There are many counts of this clonotype. The chain recombines TRBV20-1 with TRBJ1-5, with D perhaps matching TRBD1 (5 bases). The CDR3 consists of 14 residues. Trimming left V 3 bases short and J 3 bases short, with 12 bases between. Germline V gene lookup returns CDR1 DFQATT and CDR2 SNEGSKA (reference sequence). CDR3 region: CSARGGNANQPQHF. For the CDR3, the DNA is TGCAGTGCTAGGGGGGGGAACGCCAATCAGCCCCAGCATTTT.

This clonotype was observed many times. The rearrangement uses TRBV5-1 and TRBJ2-3; 8 bases fit TRBD2. With 0 bases clipped from V and 0 bases from J, the junction kept 3 bases outside the gene matches. The CDR3 is 16 residues long. The germline V gene encodes CDR1 SGHRS and CDR2 YFSETQ. The chain's CDR3 is CASSLGAGGSTDTQYF. Written as DNA, the CDR3 is TGCGCCAGCAGCTTGGGTGCGGGGGGAAGCACAGATACGCAGTATTTT.

In its sample, this clonotype was seen many times. The V and J genes are TRBV5-1 and TRBJ1-1; weak D call: TRBD1 (5 bases). Germline CDR1 is SGHRS and CDR2 is YFSETQ. The V end lost 0 bases, the J end lost 7 bases, and 7 bases lay between the germline ends. The CDR3 loop spans 12 amino acids. This CDR3 is CASSLGRGEAFF. Here the CDR3 DNA reads TGCGCCAGCAGCTTGGGGAGGGGTGAAGCTTTCTTT.

This clonotype occurred many times. The gene calls are TRBV5-1 and TRBJ1-1; tentatively, D is TRBD1 (6 bases). V was cut by 2 bases and J by 1 base, with 9 bases left in between. The germline CDR1 and CDR2 sequences are SGHRS and YFSETQ. The CDR3 sequence is 14 residues long. In nucleotides, the CDR3 is TGCGCCAGCAGCTTTCAGGGGCGGAACACTGAAGCTTTCTTT. Protein product: CASSFQGRNTEAFF. Variable domain in full (rest from reference TRBV5-1 and TRBJ1-1): KAGVTQTPRYLIKTRGQQVTLSCSPISGHRSVSWYQQTPGQGLQFLFEYFSETQRNKGNFPGRFSGRQFSNSRSEMNVSTLELGDSALYLCASSFQGRNTEAFFGQGTRLTVV.

This clonotype was found many times. The chain employs TRBV29-1 and TRBJ2-7; D ambiguous. The V gene lost 8 bases and the J gene lost 0 bases, with 11 bases spanning the gap. The germline V gene encodes CDR1 SQVTM and CDR2 ANQGSEA. The CDR3 is 12 residues long. Written as DNA, the CDR3 is TGCAGCTTCACGTCCAGCTCCTACGAGCAGTACTTC. Residues: CSFTSSSYEQYF.

This clonotype showed up many times. The V call is TRBV7-2, the J call TRBJ1-1; maybe TRBD1 (6 bases). Trimming took 1 base from V and 3 from J, leaving 9 bases between them. Germline CDR1 reads SGHTA; CDR2 reads FQGNSA. This CDR3 region has 14 residues. The CDR3 here is CASSLVRGYTEAFF. CDR3 in DNA: TGTGCCAGCAGCTTAGTTAGGGGGTACACTGAAGCTTTCTTT.

This clonotype was picked up many times. V and J are TRBV9 and TRBJ1-1, with D tentatively TRBD1 (6 bases). CDR1 SGDLS and CDR2 YYNGEE come from the germline V gene. This CDR3 has 15 amino acids. V was trimmed by 2 bases and J by 6 bases, leaving 17 bases between them. CDR3 sequence: CASSVGQTTRAEAFF. The CDR3, as DNA: TGTGCCAGCAGCGTCGGACAGACAACAAGAGCTGAAGCTTTCTTT. Using reference TRBV9 and TRBJ1-1 for the parts outside the CDR3, the full variable domain is DSGVTQTPKHLITATGQRVTLRCSPRSGDLSVYWYQQSLDQGLQFLIQYYNGEERAKGNILERFSAQQFPDLHSELNLSSLELGDSALYFCASSVGQTTRAEAFFGQGTRLTVV.

Ten or more counts support this clonotype. V is TRBV7-2 and J is TRBJ2-5; TRBD1 matches at 9 bases. V lost 4 bases and J lost 7; bases outside the gene matches: 10. The germline V gene has CDR1 SGHTA and CDR2 FQGNSA. There are 15 residues in the CDR3. The CDR3 spells CASSSSGQGWLTQYF. The DNA for the CDR3 is TGTGCCAGCAGCTCCAGCGGACAGGGGTGGTTGACCCAGTACTTC.

Concerning this clonotype itself: It may be a read error: a sequence one base away is much more abundant. The chain has TRBV5-1 and TRBJ2-4; D not certain. The V end was cut by 4 bases, the J end by 4 bases, with 12 bases between. The CDR3 has 14 amino acids. In germline, CDR1 is SGHRS, CDR2 YFSETQ. The CDR3 nucleotides read TGCGCCAGCAGCACAGTACTGGATAAAAACATTCAGTACTTC. Translation: CASSTVLDKNIQYF.

This clonotype has at least ten counts. This chain links TRBV27 with TRBJ1-6, with 7 bases aligning to TRBD1. Germline CDR1 MNHEY, CDR2 SMNVEV (reference sequence). V lost 6 bases, J lost 5 bases, and 7 bases stayed unmatched. This CDR3 is built from 15 residues. The CDR3, as DNA: TGTGCCAGCAGCAGACCCGGGACAGATAATTCACCCCTCCACTTT. Amino acids: CASSRPGTDNSPLHF.

There are many counts of this clonotype. The chain uses TRBV4-3 and TRBJ1-1; 8 nucleotides line up with TRBD1. The CDR3 has 15 amino acids. The V segment lost 3 bases and the J segment 5 bases; nucleotides outside the gene matches: 8. Germline V gene sequence: CDR1 LGHNA, CDR2 YSLEER. CDR3 residues: CASSQVTGGGTEAFF. The CDR3, as DNA: TGCGCCAGCAGCCAGGTTACAGGGGGGGGGACTGAAGCTTTCTTT.

This clonotype was seen at least ten times. V gene TRBV10-3 combines with J gene TRBJ2-4; 7 positions match TRBD1. CDR3 length: 14 amino acids. The V gene's germline CDR1 is ENHRY and CDR2 SYGVKD. Germline trimming cut 0 bases from V and 4 bases from J; bases unmatched to any gene: 0. The CDR3 sequence is CAISESGQKNIQYF. In DNA, the CDR3 is TGTGCCATCAGTGAGTCGGGACAGAAAAACATTCAGTACTTC.

This clonotype was seen ten or more times. The chain carries TRBV20-1 and TRBJ2-2, with D hard to call. V lost 0 bases to trimming and J lost 8 bases, with 7 bases between them. The CDR3 runs 12 residues. Germline CDR1 reads DFQATT; CDR2 reads SNEGSKA (reference sequence). CDR3 region: CSARDVRGELFF. The CDR3 region has the DNA TGCAGTGCTAGAGATGTCCGAGGGGAGCTGTTTTTT.

This clonotype was found a few times. The V and J genes are TRBV6-2 or TRBV6-3 and TRBJ1-5; 9 bases line up with TRBD1. The V gene's germline CDR1 is MNHEY and CDR2 SVGEGT. The CDR3 sequence is 16 residues long. Unmatched junction bases numbered 9, after V lost 5 bases and J lost 4 bases. CDR3 bases: TGTGCCAGCAGTACAAGAACAGGGGGCAGAAATCAGCCCCAGCATTTT. Its protein is CASSTRTGGRNQPQHF.